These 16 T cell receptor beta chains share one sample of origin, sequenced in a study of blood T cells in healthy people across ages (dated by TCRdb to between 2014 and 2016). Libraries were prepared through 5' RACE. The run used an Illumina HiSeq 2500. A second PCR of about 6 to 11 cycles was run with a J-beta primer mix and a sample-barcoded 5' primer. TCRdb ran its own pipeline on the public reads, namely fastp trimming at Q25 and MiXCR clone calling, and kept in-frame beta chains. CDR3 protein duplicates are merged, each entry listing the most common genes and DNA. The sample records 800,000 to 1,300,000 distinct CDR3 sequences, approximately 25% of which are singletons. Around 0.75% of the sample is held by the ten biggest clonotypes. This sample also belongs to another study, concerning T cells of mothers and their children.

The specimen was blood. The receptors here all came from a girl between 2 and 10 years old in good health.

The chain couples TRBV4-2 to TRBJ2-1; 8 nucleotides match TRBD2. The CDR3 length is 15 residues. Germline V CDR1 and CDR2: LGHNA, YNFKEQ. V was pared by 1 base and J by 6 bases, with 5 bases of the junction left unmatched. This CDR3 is CASSQAGGTSNEQFF. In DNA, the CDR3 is TGTGCCAGCAGCCAAGCGGGGGGGACAAGCAATGAGCAGTTCTTC.

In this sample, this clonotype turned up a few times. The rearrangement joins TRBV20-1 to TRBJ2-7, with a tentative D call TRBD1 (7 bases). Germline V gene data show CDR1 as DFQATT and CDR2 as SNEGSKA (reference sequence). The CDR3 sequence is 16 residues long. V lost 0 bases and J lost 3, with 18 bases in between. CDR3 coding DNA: TGCAGTGCTAGAGATGCGGGCAGGGGGGATTTCTACGAGCAGTACTTC. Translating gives CSARDAGRGDFYEQYF.

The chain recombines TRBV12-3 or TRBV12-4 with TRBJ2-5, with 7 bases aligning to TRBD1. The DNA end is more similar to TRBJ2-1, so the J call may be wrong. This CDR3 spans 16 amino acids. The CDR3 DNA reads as TGTGCCAGCAGTCGCTTAAGGGGGCCTTCTCACAATGAGCAGTTCTTC. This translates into CASSRLRGPSHNEQFF.

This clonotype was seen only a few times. The CDR3 loop is CASSPRAFSYEQYF. CDR3 nucleotides: TGTGCCAGCAGTCCACGGGCCTTCTCCTACGAGCAGTACTTC. The chain joins TRBV27 to TRBJ2-7; D is unclear. Trimming stripped 5 bases from V and 0 bases from J, with 11 bases between. CDR3 length equals 14 residues. CDR1 and CDR2 from the germline V gene are MNHEY and SMNVEV (reference sequence).

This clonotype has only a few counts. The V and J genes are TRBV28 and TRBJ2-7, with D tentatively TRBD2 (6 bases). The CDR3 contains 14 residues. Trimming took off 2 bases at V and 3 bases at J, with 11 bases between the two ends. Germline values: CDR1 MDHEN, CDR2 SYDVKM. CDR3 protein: CASSLQGGDYEQYF. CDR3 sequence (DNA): TGTGCCAGCAGTTTACAGGGAGGCGACTACGAGCAGTACTTC.

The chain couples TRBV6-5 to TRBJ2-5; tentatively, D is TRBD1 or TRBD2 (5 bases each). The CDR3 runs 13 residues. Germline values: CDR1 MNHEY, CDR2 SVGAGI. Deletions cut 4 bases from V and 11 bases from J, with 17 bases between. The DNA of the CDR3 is TGTGCCAGCAGTTCGAGCTCTATGGGGGAGCAGTACTTC. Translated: CASSSSSMGEQYF.

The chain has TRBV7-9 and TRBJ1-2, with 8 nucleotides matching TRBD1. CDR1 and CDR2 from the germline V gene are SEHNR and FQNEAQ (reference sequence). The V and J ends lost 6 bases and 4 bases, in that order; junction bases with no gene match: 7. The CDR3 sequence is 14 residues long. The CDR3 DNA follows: TGTGCCAGCAGTGATGGGACAGGCATCTATGGCTACACCTTC. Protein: CASSDGTGIYGYTF. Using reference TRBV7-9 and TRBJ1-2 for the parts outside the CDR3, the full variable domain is DTGVSQNPRHKITKRGQNVTFRCDPISEHNRLYWYRQTLGQGPEFLTYFQNEAQLEKSRLLSDRFSAERPKGSFSTLEIQRTEQGDSAMYLCASSDGTGIYGYTFGSGTRLTVV.

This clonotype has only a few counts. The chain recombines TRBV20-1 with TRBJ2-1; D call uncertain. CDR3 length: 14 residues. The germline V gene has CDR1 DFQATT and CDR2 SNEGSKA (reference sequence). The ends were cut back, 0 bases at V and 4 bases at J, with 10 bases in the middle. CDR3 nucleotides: TGCAGTGCTAGAGATAACGGTGGATACAATGAGCAGTTCTTC. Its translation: CSARDNGGYNEQFF.

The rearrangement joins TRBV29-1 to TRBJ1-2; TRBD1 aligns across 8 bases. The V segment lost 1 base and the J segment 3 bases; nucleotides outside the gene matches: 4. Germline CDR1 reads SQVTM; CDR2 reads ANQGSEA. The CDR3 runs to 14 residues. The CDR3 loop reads CSVEVDRGDYGYTF. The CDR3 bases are TGCAGCGTTGAAGTTGACAGGGGCGACTATGGCTACACCTTC.

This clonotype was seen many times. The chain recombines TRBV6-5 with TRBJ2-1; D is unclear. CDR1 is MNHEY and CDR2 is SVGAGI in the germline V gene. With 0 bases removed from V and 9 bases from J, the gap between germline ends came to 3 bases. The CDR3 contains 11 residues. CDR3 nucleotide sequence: TGTGCCAGCAGTTACTCGGGTGAGCAGTTCTTC. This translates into CASSYSGEQFF.

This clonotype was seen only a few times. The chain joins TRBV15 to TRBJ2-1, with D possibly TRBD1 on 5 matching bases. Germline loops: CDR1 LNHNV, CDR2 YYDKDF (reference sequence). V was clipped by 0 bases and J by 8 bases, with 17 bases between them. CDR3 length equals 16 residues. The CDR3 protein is CATSRDRQGRNDEQFF. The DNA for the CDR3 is TGTGCCACCAGCAGAGATAGGCAGGGAAGGAACGATGAGCAGTTCTTC. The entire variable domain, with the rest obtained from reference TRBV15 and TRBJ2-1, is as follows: DAMVIQNPRYQVTQFGKPVTLSCSQTLNHNVMYWYQQKSSQAPKLLFHYYDKDFNNEADTPDNFQSRRPNTSFCFLDIRSPGLGDTAMYLCATSRDRQGRNDEQFFGPGTRLTVL.

CDR3 in amino acids: CSARDGRVYNEQFF. The CDR3 nucleotides read TGCAGTGCTAGAGACGGGAGGGTCTACAATGAGCAGTTCTTC. The chain has TRBV20-1 and TRBJ2-1, with 8 bases lining up with TRBD2. This CDR3 comprises 14 residues. CDR1 DFQATT and CDR2 SNEGSKA come from the germline V gene (reference sequence). Trimming at V came to 0 bases and at J to 3 bases, leaving 1 base not matched to a gene.

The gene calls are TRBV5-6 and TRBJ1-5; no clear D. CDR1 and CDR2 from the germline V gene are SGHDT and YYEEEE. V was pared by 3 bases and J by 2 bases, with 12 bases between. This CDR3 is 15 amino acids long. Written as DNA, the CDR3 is TGTGCCAGCAGCTCAGTCGGGGAGGGCAATCAGCCCCAGCATTTT. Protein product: CASSSVGEGNQPQHF.

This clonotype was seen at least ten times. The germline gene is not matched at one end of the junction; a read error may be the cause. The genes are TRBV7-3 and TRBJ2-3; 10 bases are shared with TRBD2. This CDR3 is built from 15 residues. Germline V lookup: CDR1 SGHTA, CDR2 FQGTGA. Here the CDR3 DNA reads TGTGCCAGCAGCCTAACTAGCGGGGAGACAGATACGCAGTATTTT. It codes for CASSLTSGETDTQYF.

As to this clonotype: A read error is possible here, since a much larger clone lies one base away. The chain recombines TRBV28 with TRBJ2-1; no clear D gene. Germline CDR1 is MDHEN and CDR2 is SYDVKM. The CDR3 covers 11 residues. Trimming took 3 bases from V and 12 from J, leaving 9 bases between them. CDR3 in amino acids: CASSFSDGQFF. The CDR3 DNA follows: TGTGCCAGCAGTTTCTCGGATGGGCAGTTCTTC.

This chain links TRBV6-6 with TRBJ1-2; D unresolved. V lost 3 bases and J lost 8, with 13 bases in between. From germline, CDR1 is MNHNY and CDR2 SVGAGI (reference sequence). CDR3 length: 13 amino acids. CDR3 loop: CASSYWDFYGYTF. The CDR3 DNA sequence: TGTGCCAGCAGTTATTGGGATTTCTACGGCTACACCTTC.